The T cell receptor beta chain described here comes from a study of T cells in Graves' hyperthyroidism and ophthalmopathy. Diagnoses rested on clinical symptoms, serum thyroxine and TRAb, thyroid ultrasound and orbital computed tomography. Fresh 10 ml peripheral blood yielded PBMCs. Whole-study results and caveats: Ophthalmopathy, which appeared later, was predicted by the model a median roughly 6.5 months before onset. A model of 13 V-J pairs discriminated ophthalmopathy from stable hyperthyroidism.

Amplification of TCR beta CDR3 regions was performed using RNA transcripts as template. Primed by the HTBI set, a first-round RT-PCR was run on the TCR CDR3. TCRdb fed the multiplex PCR reads into MiXCR, producing one record per CDR3 protein. The table lists roughly 700,000 distinct CDR3 sequences, roughly 32% of them singletons. This clonotype was recorded many times. As yet, its antigen is unknown. The CDR3 runs 13 residues. Germline-derived CDR1 and CDR2 are SGHTA and FQGNSA. V dropped 1 base and J dropped 6 bases, with 9 bases sitting between them. The clonotype was recovered from a middle-aged woman with Graves' hyperthyroidism. The chain couples TRBV7-2 to TRBJ1-2, with no clear D. Sequenced sample: blood. CDR3 amino acids: CASSLGGSDGYTF. The CDR3 DNA reads as TGTGCCAGCAGCTTAGGTGGGAGTGATGGCTACACCTTC.